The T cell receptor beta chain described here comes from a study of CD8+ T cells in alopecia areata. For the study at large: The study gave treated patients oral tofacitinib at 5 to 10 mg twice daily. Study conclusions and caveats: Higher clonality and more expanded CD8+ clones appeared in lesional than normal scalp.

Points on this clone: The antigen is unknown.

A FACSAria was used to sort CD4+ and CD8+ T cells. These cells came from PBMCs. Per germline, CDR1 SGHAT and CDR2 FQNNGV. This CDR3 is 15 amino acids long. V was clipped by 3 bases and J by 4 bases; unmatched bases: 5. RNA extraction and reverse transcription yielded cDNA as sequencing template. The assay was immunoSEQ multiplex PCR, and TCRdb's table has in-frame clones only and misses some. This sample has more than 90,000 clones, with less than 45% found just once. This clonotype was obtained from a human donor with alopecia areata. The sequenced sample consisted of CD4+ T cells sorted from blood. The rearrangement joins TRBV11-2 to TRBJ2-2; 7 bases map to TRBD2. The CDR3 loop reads CASSLRGGLTGELFF. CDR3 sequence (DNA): TGTGCCAGCAGCTTGCGGGGAGGGCTCACCGGGGAGCTGTTTTTT.